Presented here are 15 T cell receptor beta chains from one specimen sequenced in a study of chemoradiotherapy in HPV16-positive cancers. Produced via immunoSEQ multiplex PCR; TCRdb's table is partial and in-frame only. The sample includes under 4,000 clones, roughly 73% of them seen just once. Sampling was performed from a patient who underwent chemoradiotherapy. The receptors originated from a human donor with HPV-associated anogenital cancer.

This chain connects TRBV6-5 to TRBJ1-1; D is perhaps TRBD1 (5 bases). Germline assignment: CDR1 MNHEY and CDR2 SVGAGI. Deletions cut 7 bases from V and 4 bases from J, with 13 bases between. The CDR3 is 13 amino acids. CDR3 sequence (DNA): TGTGCCAGCAATCACCAGGGAAGCACTGAAGCTTTCTTT. Translated: CASNHQGSTEAFF.

The chain couples TRBV15 to TRBJ1-3; maybe TRBD1 (5 bases). This CDR3 spans 16 amino acids. Trimming shortened V by 5 bases and J by 3 bases, and 17 bases separated the two germline ends. CDR1 and CDR2 (germline): LNHNV, YYDKDF (reference sequence). The CDR3 reads CATSVLRGIIGNTIYF. CDR3 nucleotide sequence: TGTGCCACCAGCGTTTTGAGGGGTATAATTGGAAACACCATATATTTT.

The genes are TRBV7-9 and TRBJ2-7; either TRBD1 or TRBD2 may fit D (5 bases each). The germline V gene has CDR1 SEHNR and CDR2 FQNEAQ (reference sequence). CDR3 length: 16 residues. V was clipped by 6 bases and J by 4 bases, with 22 bases between them. The CDR3 coding sequence is TGTGCCAGCAGTCCAGGGCCTCGGCGAGGGATATACGAGCAGTACTTC. Translating it yields CASSPGPRRGIYEQYF.

The V and J genes are TRBV4-1 and TRBJ2-7; D might be TRBD2 (5 bases). V shed 2 bases and J shed 1 base, with 18 bases lying between them. Germline CDR1 and CDR2: MGHRA and YSYEKL. This CDR3 has 17 amino acids. CDR3 sequence reads: CASSQSYIGTGSYEQYF. The CDR3 DNA sequence: TGCGCCAGCAGCCAATCTTACATCGGAACGGGGTCCTACGAGCAGTACTTC.

This clone was seen only once. The J gene is TRBJ1-2, the V gene TRBV5-6; no clear D gene. The CDR3 totals 15 residues. Germline V CDR1 and CDR2: SGHDT, YYEEEE. V was trimmed by 4 bases and J by 4 bases, leaving 17 bases between them. The CDR3 reads CASSTGRQVLYGYTF. DNA for the CDR3: TGTGCCAGCAGCACTGGAAGGCAGGTCCTCTATGGCTACACCTTC.

The chain recombines TRBV21-1 with TRBJ2-3; TRBD2, the table's D call, lacks a check against the DNA. TRBV21-1 is a listed pseudogene. This CDR3 comprises 11 residues. CDR3 DNA sequence: TGTGCCAGCAGCAAACCCGGGGCGCAGTATTTT. Translating gives CASSKPGAQYF.

This chain connects TRBV30 to TRBJ1-2, with 9 bases aligning to TRBD1. V was clipped by 1 base and J by 8 bases; unmatched bases: 17. Germline V CDR1 and CDR2: GTSNPN, SVGIG (reference sequence). This CDR3 has 17 amino acids. DNA of the CDR3: TGTGCCTGGAGTGCCCCGGACAGGGGTTTGAGTCTATCGGGCTACACCTTC. Translating it yields CAWSAPDRGLSLSGYTF.

This clone was counted a single time. The chain combines TRBV7-2 with TRBJ2-7, with a tentative D call TRBD2 (5 bases). The germline CDR1 and CDR2 sequences are SGHTA and FQGNSA. Trimming left V 1 base short and J 4 bases short, with 11 bases between. The CDR3 sequence is 14 residues long. This chain's CDR3 is CASSLGWTGYEQYF. The CDR3 coding sequence is TGTGCCAGCAGCTTAGGGTGGACTGGGTACGAGCAGTACTTC.

The chain links TRBV28 to TRBJ1-1; D is ambiguous. This CDR3 is built from 14 residues. The V end lost 6 bases, the J end lost 3 bases, and 14 bases lay between the germline ends. Germline V CDR1 and CDR2: MDHEN, SYDVKM. The CDR3 loop is CASRTPERDTEAFF. CDR3 bases: TGTGCCAGCAGGACCCCTGAACGGGACACTGAAGCTTTCTTT. Complete variable domain (other parts from reference TRBV28 and TRBJ1-1): DVKVTQSSRYLVKRTGEKVFLECVQDMDHENMFWYRQDPGLGLRLIYFSYDVKMKEKGDIPEGYSVSREKKERFSLILESASTNQTSMYLCASRTPERDTEAFFGQGTRLTVV.

This sequence joins TRBV30 and TRBJ2-3; D possibly corresponds to TRBD2 (6 bases). This CDR3 is 16 amino acids long. V was shortened by 1 base and J by 4 bases, with 18 bases between the two germline ends. Germline V gene lookup returns CDR1 GTSNPN and CDR2 SVGIG (reference sequence). CDR3 loop: CAWSGEGAGRSDTQYF. CDR3 nucleotides: TGTGCCTGGAGTGGCGAAGGGGCGGGGAGATCAGATACGCAGTATTTT.

V gene TRBV4-1 combines with J gene TRBJ2-4; 10 bases agree with TRBD2. CDR1 MGHRA and CDR2 YSYEKL come from the germline V gene. V gave up 1 base and J gave up 6 bases; unmatched junction bases: 3. This CDR3 is 15 amino acids long. CDR3 coding DNA: TGCGCCAGCAGCCAAGTCTCTAGCGGGGGAAACATTCAGTACTTC. Protein: CASSQVSSGGNIQYF.

The rearrangement joins TRBV5-6 to TRBJ1-5; TRBD1 aligns across 7 bases. The V gene's germline CDR1 is SGHDT and CDR2 YYEEEE. V was clipped by 4 bases and J by 5 bases; unmatched bases: 3. CDR3 length: 13 amino acids. In DNA, the CDR3 is TGTGCCAGCAGCCAGGGGGGCGATCAGCCCCAGCATTTT. Its protein product is CASSQGGDQPQHF.

The genes are TRBV18 and TRBJ1-2; weak D call: TRBD1 (5 bases). Germline V gives CDR1 KGHSH, CDR2 LQKENI. V lost 6 bases and J lost 0, with 8 bases in between. The CDR3 extends over 13 amino acids. This CDR3 is CASSEGANYGYTF. The CDR3 DNA sequence: TGTGCCAGCTCTGAAGGGGCTAACTATGGCTACACCTTC.

This clone has just a few counts. The chain is built from TRBV19 and TRBJ2-1; a possible D gene is TRBD2 (6 bases). Per germline, CDR1 LNHDA and CDR2 SQIVND (reference sequence). The length of the CDR3 is 15 residues. Trimming removed 6 bases at V and 5 bases at J, with 17 bases between. The CDR3 protein is CASSPLEGLNNEQFF. As DNA, the CDR3 is TGTGCCAGTAGCCCGTTGGAGGGTCTTAACAATGAGCAGTTCTTC. Filled out from reference TRBV19 and TRBJ2-1, the complete variable domain reads DGGITQSPKYLFRKEGQNVTLSCEQNLNHDAMYWYRQDPGQGLRLIYYSQIVNDFQKGDIAEGYSVSREKKESFPLTVTSAQKNPTAFYLCASSPLEGLNNEQFFGPGTRLTVL.

This clone came up a few times. The chain uses TRBV7-8 and TRBJ1-1; perhaps TRBD1 as D (6 bases). The CDR3 contains 15 residues. Trimming pared 5 bases from V and 1 base from J, leaving 14 bases between. Germline V gene lookup returns CDR1 SGHVS and CDR2 FQNEAQ. CDR3 amino acids: CASSVNPGQNTEAFF. In nucleotides, the CDR3 is TGTGCCAGCAGCGTCAACCCGGGACAGAACACTGAAGCTTTCTTT.